Presented here are 29 T cell receptor beta chains from one specimen sequenced in a study of blood T cells in healthy people across ages. The authors ran a second PCR of roughly 7 to 11 cycles using a sample-barcoded 5' primer and a J-beta primer mix. TCRdb re-called the 5' RACE reads through MiXCR, storing one row per CDR3 protein. The sample holds 580,000 or so distinct CDR3 sequences, 40% to 55% seen once. The material sequenced was blood. Receptors originate from a man aged 80 or over in good health.

CDR3 DNA sequence: TGTGCCAGCAGCCCGGGACAGGGGGCAGTTAGTGAGCAGTACTTC. Translation: CASSPGQGAVSEQYF. V gene TRBV7-6 combines with J gene TRBJ2-5; 12 bases are a match to TRBD1. This CDR3 spans 15 amino acids. V gave up 5 bases and J gave up 11 bases; unmatched junction bases: 12. From germline, CDR1 is SGHVS and CDR2 FNYEAQ.

The chain recombines TRBV28 with TRBJ2-5; TRBD2 matches 14 bases. Germline V lookup: CDR1 MDHEN, CDR2 SYDVKM. J lost 3 bases, V lost 5 bases, and 5 bases had no gene match. CDR3 length equals 16 residues. In DNA form, the CDR3 reads TGTGCCAGCAGTACCCCGGGACTAGCGGGAGAAGAGACCCAGTACTTC. It specifies CASSTPGLAGEETQYF.

The V gene is TRBV27, the J gene TRBJ2-1, with TRBD2 matching over 8 bases. With 7 bases clipped from V and 7 bases from J, the junction kept 15 bases outside the gene matches. Germline assignment: CDR1 MNHEY and CDR2 SMNVEV (reference sequence). CDR3 length equals 16 residues. In DNA, the CDR3 is TGTGCCAGCAACATAAGCCCGGGGGCGGGGGGTAATGAGCAGTTCTTC. Translated, it gives CASNISPGAGGNEQFF.

This clonotype has more than one count but fewer than ten. This chain uses TRBV12-5 with TRBJ2-7, with TRBD1 identical over 8 bases. CDR1 is LGHNT and CDR2 is FRNRAP in the germline V gene. The junction had 4 bases not matched to a gene; V was cut back by 9 bases and J by 0 bases. This CDR3 comprises 13 residues. The CDR3: CASRDRISYEQYF. The CDR3 DNA sequence: TGTGCTAGCCGGGACAGGATCTCCTACGAGCAGTACTTC.

The rearrangement uses TRBV7-2 and TRBJ2-3; possible D gene TRBD2, 6 bases. Germline V gene lookup returns CDR1 SGHTA and CDR2 FQGNSA. Trimming left V 5 bases short and J 2 bases short, with 14 bases between. This CDR3 has 15 residues. The CDR3 reads CASSGRLGATDTQYF. CDR3 DNA sequence: TGTGCCAGCAGCGGCCGACTAGGGGCCACAGATACGCAGTATTTT.

Note on this clonotype: An end of the junction differs from the germline gene, which may be a read error. This sequence joins TRBV4-3 and TRBJ2-4; D remains unclear. Germline CDR1 is LGHNA and CDR2 is YSLEER. The CDR3 is made up of 13 amino acids. The CDR3 region has the DNA TGCGCCAGCAACCAAGACCGTGGGGACATTCAGTACTTC. It codes for CASNQDRGDIQYF.

This chain links TRBV4-2 with TRBJ1-4; possible D gene TRBD1, 6 bases. Germline CDR1 reads LGHNA; CDR2 reads YNFKEQ. V was shortened by 5 bases and J by 5 bases, with 15 bases between the two germline ends. This CDR3 comprises 15 residues. CDR3 sequence: CASSKDRTANEKLFF. The DNA of the CDR3 is TGTGCCAGCAGCAAGGACCGGACAGCGAATGAAAAACTGTTTTTT.

The J gene is TRBJ1-5, the V gene TRBV6-6; TRBD1 agrees at 10 bases. This CDR3 spans 13 amino acids. V gave up 7 bases and J gave up 7 bases; unmatched junction bases: 4. The V gene's germline CDR1 is MNHNY and CDR2 SVGAGI (reference sequence). As DNA, the CDR3 is TGTGCCAGCACCCGGGACAGGGGCCAGCCCCAGCATTTT. This sequence encodes CASTRDRGQPQHF.

The rearrangement links TRBV7-3 to TRBJ2-1; D unresolved. Germline lookup yields CDR1 SGHTA and CDR2 FQGTGA. The V end was cut by 5 bases, the J end by 4 bases, with 12 bases between. This CDR3 has 14 amino acids. CDR3 bases: TGTGCCAGCAGCACAACGACGCGTTACAATGAGCAGTTCTTC. It specifies CASSTTTRYNEQFF.

Ten or more counts support this clonotype. This may be a read error, as it is one base from a much larger clone. The chain recombines TRBV6-6 with TRBJ2-5, with a possible D match to TRBD1 (6 bases). The ends were cut back, 5 bases at V and 5 bases at J, with 15 bases in the middle. The CDR3 extends over 14 amino acids. Germline values: CDR1 MNHNY, CDR2 SVGAGI (reference sequence). CDR3 residues: CASSVAGVEETQYF. CDR3 sequence (DNA): TGTGCCAGCAGTGTCGCAGGGGTGGAGGAGACCCAGTACTTC.

The chain employs TRBV7-2 and TRBJ2-7, with a tentative D call TRBD2 (5 bases). V was cut by 5 bases and J by 1 base, with 9 bases left in between. Per germline, CDR1 SGHTA and CDR2 FQGNSA. The length of the CDR3 is 13 residues. The CDR3 DNA reads as TGTGCCAGCAGCCATGACTATTCCTACGAGCAGTACTTC. Amino acid sequence: CASSHDYSYEQYF.

This clonotype appeared many times. The chain carries TRBV9 and TRBJ1-2; no clear D gene. This CDR3 is 13 amino acids long. Germline V gives CDR1 SGDLS, CDR2 YYNGEE. V was pared by 0 bases and J by 3 bases, with 6 bases between. The DNA for the CDR3 is TGTGCCAGCAGCGTAGGAAGGGACTATGGCTACACCTTC. It is translated as CASSVGRDYGYTF.

The chain is built from TRBV6-5 and TRBJ2-1; TRBD2 agrees at 12 bases. V trimming: 4 bases; J trimming: 8 bases; junction bases outside the gene matches: 6. Germline V CDR1 and CDR2: MNHEY, SVGAGI. The CDR3 runs 15 residues. The CDR3 DNA is TGTGCCAGCAGTTGGCCTAGCGGGGGGGCCTATGAGCAGTTCTTC. Protein sequence: CASSWPSGGAYEQFF.

V is TRBV5-1 and J is TRBJ1-1, with D unresolved. The V and J ends lost 0 bases and 0 bases respectively, with 12 bases between them. CDR1 SGHRS and CDR2 YFSETQ come from the germline V gene. The CDR3 consists of 16 residues. In DNA form, the CDR3 reads TGCGCCAGCAGCTTGGTGCAGGCTGGCATGAACACTGAAGCTTTCTTT. Translated, it gives CASSLVQAGMNTEAFF.

On this clonotype: This may be a read error: a much more frequent sequence differs by one nucleotide. The chain combines TRBV6-5 with TRBJ2-7; no reliable D call. The CDR3 spans 18 residues. Germline V lookup: CDR1 MNHEY, CDR2 SVGAGI. V dropped 0 bases and J dropped 2 bases, with 20 bases sitting between them. The CDR3 loop is CASSYSHLANRPTYEQYF. In DNA, the CDR3 is TGTGCCAGCAGTTACTCGCATCTCGCCAACCGGCCTACCTACGAGCAGTACTTC.

This clonotype has a count of ten or more. The rearrangement joins TRBV6-5 to TRBJ2-7; 12 bases agree with TRBD2. CDR3 length equals 17 residues. The germline CDR1 and CDR2 sequences are MNHEY and SVGAGI. V trimming: 6 bases; J trimming: 0 bases; junction bases outside the gene matches: 9. CDR3 loop: CASSPLAGGATSYEQYF. CDR3 nucleotides: TGTGCCAGCAGCCCCCTAGCGGGAGGGGCCACCTCCTACGAGCAGTACTTC.

Many counts were recorded for this clonotype. The gene calls are TRBV6-5 and TRBJ2-5; no reliable D call. The V gene's germline CDR1 is MNHEY and CDR2 SVGAGI. This CDR3 is built from 12 residues. V was pared by 8 bases and J by 4 bases, with 11 bases between. This CDR3 reads CASGRTRETQYF. As DNA, the CDR3 is TGTGCCAGCGGGCGGACCCGAGAGACCCAGTACTTC.

This clonotype was seen ten or more times. The V call is TRBV27, the J call TRBJ2-6; D gene ambiguous. V lost 4 bases, J lost 0 bases, and 7 bases lay in between. Germline V gene lookup returns CDR1 MNHEY and CDR2 SMNVEV (reference sequence). CDR3 length: 15 amino acids. In DNA form, the CDR3 reads TGTGCCAGCAGTTCCGACGGCTCTGGGGCCAACGTCCTGACTTTC. It yields the protein CASSSDGSGANVLTF.

This clonotype was picked up a small number of times. The genes are TRBV12-5 and TRBJ2-1; 7 nucleotides align to TRBD2. Germline CDR1 reads LGHNT; CDR2 reads FRNRAP. This CDR3 spans 15 amino acids. V lost 3 bases to trimming and J lost 6 bases; unmatched junction nucleotides: 8. As DNA, the CDR3 is TGTGCTAGTGGTTTTTGGGGGGGACCGCGCAATGAGCAGTTCTTC. It specifies CASGFWGGPRNEQFF.

This clonotype has a handful of counts. The chain is built from TRBV20-1 and TRBJ2-1; 10 bases align to TRBD2. V gave up 6 bases and J gave up 6 bases; unmatched junction bases: 8. The CDR3 loop spans 14 amino acids. Per the germline V gene, CDR1 is DFQATT and CDR2 is SNEGSKA (reference sequence). CDR3 DNA sequence: TGCAGTGCCGGGGGGACTAGCGCACTCAATGAGCAGTTCTTC. This translates into CSAGGTSALNEQFF.

This clonotype was observed a few times. V gene TRBV7-2 combines with J gene TRBJ2-7; D gene uncertain. The CDR3 has 13 amino acids. Trimming removed 6 bases from V and 3 bases from J, with 12 bases in between. The germline V gene encodes CDR1 SGHTA and CDR2 FQGNSA. The CDR3 sequence: CASSLMQNYEQYF. CDR3 nucleotides: TGTGCCAGCAGTTTAATGCAGAACTACGAGCAGTACTTC.

The rearrangement links TRBV20-1 to TRBJ2-3, with a tentative D call TRBD2 (5 bases). Germline V CDR1 and CDR2: DFQATT, SNEGSKA (reference sequence). V was pared by 7 bases and J by 4 bases, with 12 bases between. The CDR3 length is 12 residues. The CDR3 is CSGSSGADTQYF. DNA of the CDR3: TGCAGTGGGTCGTCCGGGGCAGATACGCAGTATTTT.

The CDR3 region is CASRIVRDTQYF. CDR3 DNA: TGTGCCAGCCGGATTGTTCGAGATACGCAGTATTTT. The gene calls are TRBV2 and TRBJ2-3; D is ambiguous. Germline V gene lookup returns CDR1 SNHLY and CDR2 FYNNEI. This CDR3 is 12 amino acids long. Trimming took off 8 bases at V and 5 bases at J, with 11 bases between the two ends.

The CDR3 coding sequence is TGCGCCAGCAGCTTGGAGCGGGTTTCGGAGACCCAGTACTTC. Its translation: CASSLERVSETQYF. This rearrangement joins TRBV5-1 to TRBJ2-5, with D possibly matching TRBD2 (6 bases). Deletions cut 0 bases from V and 5 bases from J, with 11 bases between. The CDR3 length is 14 residues. Germline assignment: CDR1 SGHRS and CDR2 YFSETQ.

This clonotype appeared a few times. The CDR3 coding sequence is TGTGCCAGCAGTGGACGGACAGGAGGGGCTAATGAGCAGTTCTTC. Its translation is CASSGRTGGANEQFF. The V and J genes are TRBV25-1 and TRBJ2-1; maybe TRBD1 (7 bases). Trimming took off 4 bases at V and 7 bases at J, with 17 bases between the two ends. Germline V CDR1 and CDR2: MGHDK, SYGVNS. The CDR3 has 15 amino acids.

This clonotype was recorded a few times. The chain uses TRBV15 and TRBJ1-2; a possible D gene is TRBD1 (6 bases). This CDR3 is built from 16 residues. Looked up from germline, CDR1 is LNHNV and CDR2 is YYDKDF (reference sequence). Trimming pared 0 bases from V and 5 bases from J, leaving 16 bases between. CDR3 amino acids: CATSRDQHRVPYGYTF. The CDR3 DNA reads as TGTGCCACCAGCAGAGATCAGCACAGGGTCCCTTATGGCTACACCTTC.

This clonotype was counted only a few times. The chain joins TRBV15 to TRBJ1-5; D is ambiguous. Trimming shortened V by 1 base and J by 6 bases, and 13 bases separated the two germline ends. From germline, CDR1 is LNHNV and CDR2 YYDKDF (reference sequence). The length of the CDR3 is 15 residues. CDR3 region: CATSRGAEGAQPQHF. Here the CDR3 DNA reads TGTGCCACCAGCAGAGGTGCTGAAGGTGCTCAGCCCCAGCATTTT.

This clonotype appeared a few times. V usage is TRBV4-1 and J usage is TRBJ1-2; TRBD1 matches 7 bases. This CDR3 region has 15 residues. The germline V gene encodes CDR1 MGHRA and CDR2 YSYEKL. V shed 4 bases and J 6 bases; nucleotides not matched to a gene: 11. The CDR3 DNA follows: TGCGCCAGCAGCCCACCCGGGACAGCTCACCATGGCTACACCTTC. Protein: CASSPPGTAHHGYTF.

This clonotype has just a few counts. The rearrangement uses TRBV5-6 and TRBJ2-3; 8 positions agree with TRBD1. This CDR3 is 12 amino acids long. Germline assignment: CDR1 SGHDT and CDR2 YYEEEE. V was clipped by 4 bases and J by 7 bases; unmatched bases: 2. The CDR3 sequence: CASSQGAYTQYF. DNA for the CDR3: TGTGCCAGCAGCCAGGGGGCTTATACGCAGTATTTT.